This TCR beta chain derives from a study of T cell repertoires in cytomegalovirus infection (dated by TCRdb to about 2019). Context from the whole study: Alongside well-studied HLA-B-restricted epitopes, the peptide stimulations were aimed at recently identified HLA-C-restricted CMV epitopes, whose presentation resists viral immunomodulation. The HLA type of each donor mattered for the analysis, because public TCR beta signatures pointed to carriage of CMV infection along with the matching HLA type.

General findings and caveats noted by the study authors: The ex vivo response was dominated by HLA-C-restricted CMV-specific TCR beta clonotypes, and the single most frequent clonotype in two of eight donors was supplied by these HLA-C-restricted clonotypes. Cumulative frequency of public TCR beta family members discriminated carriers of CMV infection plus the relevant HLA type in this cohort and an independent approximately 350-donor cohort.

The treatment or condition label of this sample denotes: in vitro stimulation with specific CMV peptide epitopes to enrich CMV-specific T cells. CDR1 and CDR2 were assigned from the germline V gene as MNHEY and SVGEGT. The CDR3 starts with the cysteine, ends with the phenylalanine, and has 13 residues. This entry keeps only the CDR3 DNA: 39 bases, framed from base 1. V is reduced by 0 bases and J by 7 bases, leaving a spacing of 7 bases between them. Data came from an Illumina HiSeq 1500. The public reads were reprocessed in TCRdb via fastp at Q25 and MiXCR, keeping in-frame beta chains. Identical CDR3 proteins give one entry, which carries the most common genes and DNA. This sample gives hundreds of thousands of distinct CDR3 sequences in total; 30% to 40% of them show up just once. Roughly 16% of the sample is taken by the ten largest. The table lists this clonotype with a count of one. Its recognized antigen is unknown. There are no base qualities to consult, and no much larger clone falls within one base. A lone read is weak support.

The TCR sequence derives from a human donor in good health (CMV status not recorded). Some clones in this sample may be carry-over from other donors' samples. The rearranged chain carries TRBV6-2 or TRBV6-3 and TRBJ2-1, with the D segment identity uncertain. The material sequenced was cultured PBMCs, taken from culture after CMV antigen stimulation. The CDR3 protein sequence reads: CASSYSLRNEQFF. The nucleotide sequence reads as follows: TGTGCCAGCAGTTACTCTCTGAGGAATGAGCAGTTCTTC.